The clone carrying this T cell receptor beta chain has a handful of counts. Its cognate antigen is unknown. This sample was included in a study of T-cell memory formation after mild COVID-19. On the study more broadly: Largely donor-specific sequence clusters came from two donors. Findings and limits, study-wide: Second-wave clones with a day 37 peak had unconfirmed SARS-CoV-2 specificity. CD4/CD8 balance characterized clones contracting day 15 to 85, and CD4+ skew characterized later expanders.

V was clipped by 4 bases and J by 7 bases; unmatched bases: 13. The CDR3 extends over 16 amino acids. Germline CDR1 and CDR2: SGHRS and YFSETQ. Using its own MiXCR run on the 5' RACE reads, TCRdb lists one record per CDR3 protein. The sample contains roughly 50,000 distinct CDR3 sequences, 9.5% of which appear only once. Sequenced: PBMCs or a T cell subset sorted from them (not recorded which). The chain joins TRBV5-1 to TRBJ1-2; TRBD1 aligns across 10 bases. The sequence was obtained from a man aged 18 to 35 who had mild COVID-19 (a few samples of this study predate the infection). Cell type and time point are not known. The CDR3 bases are TGCGCCAGCAGCACGGAGCCACGGGACAGGGGTCGTGGCTACACCTTC. Translating gives CASSTEPRDRGRGYTF.